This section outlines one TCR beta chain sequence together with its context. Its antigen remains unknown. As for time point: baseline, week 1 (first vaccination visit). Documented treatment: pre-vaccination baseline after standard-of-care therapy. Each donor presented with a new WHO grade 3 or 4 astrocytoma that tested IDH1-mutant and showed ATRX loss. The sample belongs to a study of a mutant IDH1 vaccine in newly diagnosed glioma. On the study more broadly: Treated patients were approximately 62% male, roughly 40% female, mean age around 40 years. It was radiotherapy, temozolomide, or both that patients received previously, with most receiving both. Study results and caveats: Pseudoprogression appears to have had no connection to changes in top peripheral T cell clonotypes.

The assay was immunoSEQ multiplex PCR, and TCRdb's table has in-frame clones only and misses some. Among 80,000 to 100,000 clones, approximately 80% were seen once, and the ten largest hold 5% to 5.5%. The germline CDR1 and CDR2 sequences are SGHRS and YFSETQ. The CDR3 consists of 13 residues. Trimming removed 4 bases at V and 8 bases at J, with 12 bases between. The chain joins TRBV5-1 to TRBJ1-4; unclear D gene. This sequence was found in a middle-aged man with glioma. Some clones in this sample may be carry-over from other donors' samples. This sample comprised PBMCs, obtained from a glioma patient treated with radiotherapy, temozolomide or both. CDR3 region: CASSPGSDEKLFF. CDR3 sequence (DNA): TGCGCCAGCAGCCCAGGCTCGGACGAAAAACTGTTTTTT. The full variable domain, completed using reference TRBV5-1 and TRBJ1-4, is KAGVTQTPRYLIKTRGQQVTLSCSPISGHRSVSWYQQTPGQGLQFLFEYFSETQRNKGNFPGRFSGRQFSNSRSEMNVSTLELGDSALYLCASSPGSDEKLFFGSGTQLSVL.